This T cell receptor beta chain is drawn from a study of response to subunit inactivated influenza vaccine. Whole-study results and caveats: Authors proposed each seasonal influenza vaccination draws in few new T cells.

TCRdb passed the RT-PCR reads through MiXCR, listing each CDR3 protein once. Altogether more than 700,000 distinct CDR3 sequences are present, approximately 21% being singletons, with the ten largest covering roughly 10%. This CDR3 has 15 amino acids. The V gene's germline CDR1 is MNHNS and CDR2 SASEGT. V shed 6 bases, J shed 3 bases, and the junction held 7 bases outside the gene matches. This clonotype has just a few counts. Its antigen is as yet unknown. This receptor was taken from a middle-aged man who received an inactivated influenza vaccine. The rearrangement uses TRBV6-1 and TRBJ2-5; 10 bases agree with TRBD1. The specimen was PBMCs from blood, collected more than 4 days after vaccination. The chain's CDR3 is CASRRDRGREETQYF. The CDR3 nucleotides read TGTGCCAGCAGGAGGGACAGGGGCAGAGAAGAGACCCAGTACTTC.